These 10 T cell receptor beta chains originate from one sample sequenced in a study of beta chain features in type 1 diabetes. Every bit of the isolated RNA underwent reverse transcription, so sequencing read expressed TCRB transcripts. The repertoire was sequenced with immunoSEQ multiplex PCR; TCRdb's copy has only in-frame clones and lacks some. The sample lists 130,000 to 150,000 clones; around 51% were seen once. Sequenced material: Tregs from blood. The receptors come from a man in his late teens or twenties in good health.

The rearrangement uses TRBV7-9 and TRBJ1-5; 10 bases match TRBD1. CDR3 size: 15 residues. J gave up 6 bases and V 5 bases, and 7 bases lay outside the gene matches. The germline gives CDR1 SEHNR, CDR2 FQNEAQ (reference sequence). The CDR3 protein is CASSPGQGISQPQHF. CDR3 bases: TGTGCCAGCAGCCCGGGACAGGGGATTAGTCAGCCCCAGCATTTT.

This sequence joins TRBV7-9 and TRBJ2-1; 9 bases are shared with TRBD2. Germline V gene data show CDR1 as SEHNR and CDR2 as FQNEAQ (reference sequence). V lost 1 base, J lost 3 bases, and 10 bases stayed unmatched. The CDR3 is made up of 18 amino acids. CDR3 in amino acids: CASSLGGLAGLLYNEQFF. The DNA of the CDR3 is TGTGCCAGCAGCTTAGGGGGTCTAGCGGGACTGCTCTACAATGAGCAGTTCTTC.

V and J are TRBV5-6 and TRBJ2-6; a weak D match, TRBD1 (6 bases). CDR3 length: 17 amino acids. The germline V gene has CDR1 SGHDT and CDR2 YYEEEE. With 0 bases removed from V and 0 bases from J, the gap between germline ends came to 10 bases. The CDR3 sequence: CASSLAAGASGANVLTF. In DNA, the CDR3 is TGTGCCAGCAGCTTGGCGGCAGGGGCCTCTGGGGCCAACGTCCTGACTTTC.

In this sample, this clone turned up once. The genes are TRBV5-1 and TRBJ1-5; 7 bases map to TRBD1. V shed 4 bases and J 1 base; nucleotides not matched to a gene: 5. The V gene's germline CDR1 is SGHRS and CDR2 YFSETQ. The CDR3 runs 15 residues. The CDR3 loop reads CASSETGLSNQPQHF. The CDR3 DNA reads as TGCGCCAGCAGCGAGACAGGGCTCAGCAATCAGCCCCAGCATTTT.

The chain recombines TRBV7-2 with TRBJ2-1, with TRBD2 matching 7 bases. V dropped 4 bases and J dropped 2; count of bases not matched to a gene: 11. This CDR3 contains 17 residues. Germline assignment: CDR1 SGHTA and CDR2 FQGNSA. The CDR3 coding sequence is TGTGCCAGCAGCTCCCACTGGGTGGGAGGGCCCTACAATGAGCAGTTCTTC. Its translation: CASSSHWVGGPYNEQFF. Supplemented by reference TRBV7-2 and TRBJ2-1, the full variable domain reads GAGVSQSPSNKVTEKGKDVELRCDPISGHTALYWYRQSLGQGLEFLIYFQGNSAPDKSGLPSDRFSAERTGGSVSTLTIQRTQQEDSAVYLCASSSHWVGGPYNEQFFGPGTRLTVL.

This chain connects TRBV4-1 to TRBJ2-2; 10 nucleotides agree with TRBD2. The CDR3 runs 17 residues. After removal of 1 base from V and 6 bases from J, the junction contained 8 bases not matched to a gene. Looked up from germline, CDR1 is MGHRA and CDR2 is YSYEKL. CDR3: CASSQGGSAGGAGELFF. CDR3 bases: TGCGCCAGCAGCCAAGGAGGCTCAGCGGGAGGGGCCGGGGAGCTGTTTTTT.

V gene TRBV27 combines with J gene TRBJ2-5, with 9 bases matching TRBD2. V lost 5 bases and J lost 2; bases outside the gene matches: 12. From germline, CDR1 is MNHEY and CDR2 SMNVEV (reference sequence). CDR3 size: 17 residues. CDR3 residues: CASSAFRLAGQQETQYF. For the CDR3, the DNA is TGTGCCAGCAGTGCCTTCCGGCTAGCGGGACAACAAGAGACCCAGTACTTC.

V and J are TRBV29-1 and TRBJ2-5, with D hard to call. The DNA end is a closer match to TRBJ2-7, so the J assignment may be wrong. Germline V gene lookup returns CDR1 SQVTM and CDR2 ANQGSEA. CDR3 length equals 13 residues. The CDR3 bases are TGCAGCGTTGAGCTTCCACCTTTGGGCGAGCAGTACTTC. This gives the protein CSVELPPLGEQYF.

A few counts support this clone. The chain employs TRBV29-1 and TRBJ2-6, with 7 nucleotides matching TRBD1. The CDR3 is made up of 15 amino acids. V lost 5 bases and J lost 1; bases outside the gene matches: 5. Germline V gene lookup returns CDR1 SQVTM and CDR2 ANQGSEA. In nucleotides, the CDR3 is TGCAGCGTTAAGAACAGGGGATCTGGGGCCAACGTCCTGACTTTC. This sequence encodes CSVKNRGSGANVLTF.

The rearrangement uses TRBV7-3 and TRBJ1-1; D is unresolved. The V gene's germline CDR1 is SGHTA and CDR2 FQGTGA. V was cut by 5 bases and J by 5 bases, with 15 bases left in between. The CDR3 extends over 14 amino acids. The CDR3 spells CASSPQVRSTEAFF. The CDR3 DNA is TGTGCCAGCAGCCCCCAGGTTCGGTCTACTGAAGCTTTCTTT. Full variable domain (outside the CDR3, taken from reference TRBV7-3 and TRBJ1-1): GAGVSQTPSNKVTEKGKYVELRCDPISGHTALYWYRQSLGQGPEFLIYFQGTGAADDSGLPNDRFFAVRPEGSVSTLKIQRTERGDSAVYLCASSPQVRSTEAFFGQGTRLTVV.